This paragraph reports one T cell receptor beta chain. What this receptor recognizes is not known. The record has no base qualities; no much larger clone is one base away. This sample stems from a study of blood T cell repertoires in COVID-19 (dated by TCRdb to the early 2020s). General notes on the study: The collaborator samples originated in the United States, Italy and Spain and spanned the acute and convalescent phases of COVID-19. The prospective study material was composed of cDNA or gDNA derived from T cells, B-cell-depleted T cells, or PBMCs. Subjects who had been exposed to COVID-19, were actively infected with it, or had recovered from it provided the deeply sampled blood TCRbeta repertoires that made up the dataset. The repertoires were made available in a free public database intended to serve as a resource for research on the immune response to SARS-CoV-2. The samples were drawn from the first 160 participants of the ongoing ImmuneRACE study and from some 1,300 subjects provided by 6 global collaborators. The sample metadata nearly always contained a de-identified subject ID, COVID-19 status, age in years and sex. Where available, HLA class I and class II types were obtained from metadata supplied by the sample provider rather than from assay-based typing.

Collaborating institutions collected whole blood in K2EDTA tubes following their own protocols. For TCRbeta analysis, collaborators shipped samples in one of three forms: frozen whole blood, isolated PBMCs, or DNA extracted from either of those sample types. TCRbeta CDR3 regions were amplified from genomic DNA by means of the immunoSEQ Assay, a bias-controlled multiplex PCR. In the source study's methods: The number of nucleated cells in each sample was estimated by amplification of reference gene primers within the assay. To quantify the absolute abundance of each unique TCRbeta CDR3 rearrangement, sequence reads were collapsed and filtered. For each sample, productive Simpson clonality was calculated by taking the square root of Simpson's diversity index across productive rearrangements. Imported from immuneACCESS, the table was reduced by TCRdb to in-frame sequences with V and J called. These copies leave out some clones; in studies compared against another copy, an unresolved V gene accounts for under half, and the cause of the remainder is not known. D and trimming were read from the DNA, whereas the V and J calls and clone size are those reported in that table. Across this sample there are about 240,000 clones, with approximately 86% seen only once. The top ten constitute roughly 0.8% of the sample.

After removal of 0 bases from V and 4 bases from J, the junction retains 8 bases not matched to a gene. CDR1 and CDR2 are read off the germline V gene (reference sequence) as SGHNT and YYREEE. The CDR3 holds 16 amino acids from the cysteine to the phenylalanine. CDR3 DNA is the only sequence kept; it has 48 bases, read in frame from the first base. Overall results and qualifications from the work: The amount of clinical and demographic metadata varied by source and participant and was provided uncurated.

The sample was peripheral blood. The clonotype was recovered from a woman aged 30 to 39 with acute or convalescent COVID-19. Recombination connected TRBV5-4 to TRBJ2-3; TRBD2 lines up with 7 middle nucleotides. At the DNA level, the sequence is TGTGCCAGCAGCTTGGGTAGGACTAGAATGTCAGATACGCAGTATTTT. Its product reads: CASSLGRTRMSDTQYF.